This is a list of T cell receptor beta chains from one sample in a study of T cells in Graves' hyperthyroidism and ophthalmopathy. Each CDR3 protein is one row after TCRdb ran MiXCR on the multiplex PCR reads. The data show around 720,000 distinct CDR3 sequences, with around 40% seen just once and around 30% held by the top ten. The sequencing input was blood. The receptor source for this set is a middle-aged woman with Graves' hyperthyroidism. Each CDR3 is given with its conserved first and last residue. A D gene is named only where the DNA matches it firmly. Clone size appears in some rows only: once, few, many, or a class for an expanded clone.

D	V	J	size	DNA	CDR3
NA	TRBV19	TRBJ1-2	many	TGTGCCAGTAGTATCCCCCTCGGAGCGAACTATGGCTACACCTTC	CASSIPLGANYGYTF
NA	TRBV7-7	TRBJ2-5	many	TGTGCTAGCAGCCGGGGGTACACCCAAGAGACCCAGTACTTC	CASSRGYTQETQYF
TRBD1	TRBV29-1	TRBJ2-7	NA	TGCAGCGTTGTAGGGACAGGGGTCTCCTACGAGCAGTACTTC	CSVVGTGVSYEQYF
NA	TRBV29-1	TRBJ1-3	many	TGCAGCGCAAAGACAGGCCCCCGCTCTGGAAACACCATATATTTT	CSAKTGPRSGNTIYF
TRBD1	TRBV6-2/TRBV6-3	TRBJ1-2	NA	TGTGCCAGCACCAGGGGAAACAGGGGGGATGGCTACACCTTC	CASTRGNRGDGYTF
TRBD1	TRBV10-3	TRBJ2-5	many	TGTGCCATCAGTGAGTTGTCTGGGACAGGGGATACCCAGTACTTC	CAISELSGTGDTQYF
NA	TRBV10-1	TRBJ1-1	many	TGCGCCAGCAGTGGGGCCACTGAAGCTTTCTTT	CASSGATEAFF
TRBD1	TRBV7-9	TRBJ1-1	many	TGTGCCAGCAGCTACGACAGGGGCAACGCTGAAGCTTTCTTT	CASSYDRGNAEAFF
TRBD2	TRBV29-1	TRBJ2-7	NA	TGCAGCGGTAGCGGGGGGATCTACGAGCAGTACTTC	CSGSGGIYEQYF
TRBD1	TRBV9	TRBJ2-6	NA	TGTGCCAGCAGCCAAGATTGGTTTAGGGACAGGGTCTCTGGGGCCAACGTCCTGACTTTC	CASSQDWFRDRVSGANVLTF
NA	TRBV7-2	TRBJ1-3	NA	TGTGCCAGCAGCTTAGGCAGGGTCAACTATGGCTACACCATATATTTT	CASSLGRVNYGYTIYF
NA	TRBV11-2	TRBJ2-5	NA	TGTGCCAGCAGCTTAGATGGCACAGGGTACCAAGAGACCCAGTACTTC	CASSLDGTGYQETQYF
NA	TRBV20-1	TRBJ2-7	many	TGCAGTGCTGAGGGGTCCTACGAGCAGTACTTC	CSAEGSYEQYF
NA	TRBV12-5	TRBJ1-2	NA	TGTGCTAGTGGTTCCTCCTTCTATGGCTACACCTTC	CASGSSFYGYTF
NA	TRBV10-2	TRBJ1-1	many	TGCGCCAGCAGGGAAGGGGACACTGAAGCTTTCTTT	CASREGDTEAFF
NA	TRBV7-9	TRBJ1-1	many	TGTGCCAGCAGCCCAGACGGGGTCTTAAACACTGAAGCTTTCTTT	CASSPDGVLNTEAFF
NA	TRBV6-2/TRBV6-3	TRBJ1-5	once	TGTGCCAGCAGTTACTCGTCCCGTAAGAGCAATCAGCCCCAGCATTTT	CASSYSSRKSNQPQHF
TRBD1	TRBV29-1	TRBJ1-2	many	TGCAGCGTTGCCCGCGGGACAGATGGCTACACCTTC	CSVARGTDGYTF
NA	TRBV10-3	TRBJ1-5	NA	TGTGCCATCAGTGAGCAAAGCGGGGTTGGGCAGCCCCAGCATTTT	CAISEQSGVGQPQHF
NA	TRBV6-6	TRBJ1-1	NA	TGTGCCAGCAGTTACTCGCTCGTGCAATCTGACACTGAAGCTTTCTTT	CASSYSLVQSDTEAFF
NA	TRBV6-4	TRBJ1-1	NA	TGTGCCAGCAGTGAGCAGGTCGACACTGAAGCTTTCTTT	CASSEQVDTEAFF
NA	TRBV5-8	TRBJ1-2	NA	TGTGCCAGCAGCTCGGGGATAAAAGCTAACTATGGCTACACCTTC	CASSSGIKANYGYTF
NA	TRBV10-3	TRBJ1-2	NA	TGTGCCATCAACCCGGGACGGGCGGTGGGCTACACCTTC	CAINPGRAVGYTF
NA	TRBV29-1	TRBJ1-4	NA	TGCAGCGTTCCGGACACCGTCGGTAACGAAAAACTGTTTTTT	CSVPDTVGNEKLFF